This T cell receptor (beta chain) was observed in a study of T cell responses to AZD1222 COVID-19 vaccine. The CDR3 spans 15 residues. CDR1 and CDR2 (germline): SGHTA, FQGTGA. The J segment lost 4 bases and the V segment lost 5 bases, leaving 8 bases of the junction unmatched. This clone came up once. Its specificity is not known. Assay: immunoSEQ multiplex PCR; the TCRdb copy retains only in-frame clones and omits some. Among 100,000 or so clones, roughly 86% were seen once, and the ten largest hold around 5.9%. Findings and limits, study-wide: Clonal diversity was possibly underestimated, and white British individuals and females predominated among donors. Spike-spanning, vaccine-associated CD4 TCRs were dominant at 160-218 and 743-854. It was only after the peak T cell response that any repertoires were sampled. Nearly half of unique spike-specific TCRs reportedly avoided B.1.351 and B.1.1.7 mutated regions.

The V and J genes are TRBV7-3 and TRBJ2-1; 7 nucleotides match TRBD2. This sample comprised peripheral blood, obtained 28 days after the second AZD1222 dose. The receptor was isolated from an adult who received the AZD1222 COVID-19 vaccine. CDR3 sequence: CASSRAGSKYNEQFF. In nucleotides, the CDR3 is TGTGCCAGCAGCCGAGCGGGGTCCAAATACAATGAGCAGTTCTTC.